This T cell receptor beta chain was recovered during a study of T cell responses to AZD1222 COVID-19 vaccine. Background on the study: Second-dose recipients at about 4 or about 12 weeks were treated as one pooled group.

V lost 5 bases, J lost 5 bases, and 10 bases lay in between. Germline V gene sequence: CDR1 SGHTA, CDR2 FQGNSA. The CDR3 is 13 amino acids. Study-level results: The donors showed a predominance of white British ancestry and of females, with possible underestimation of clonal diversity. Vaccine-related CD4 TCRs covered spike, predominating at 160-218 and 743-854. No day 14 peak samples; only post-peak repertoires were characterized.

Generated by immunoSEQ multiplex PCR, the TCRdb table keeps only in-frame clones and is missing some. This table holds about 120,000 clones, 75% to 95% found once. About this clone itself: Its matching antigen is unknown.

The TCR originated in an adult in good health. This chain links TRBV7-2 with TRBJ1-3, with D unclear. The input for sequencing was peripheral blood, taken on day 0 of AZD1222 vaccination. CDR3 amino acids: CASSRDRRNTIYF. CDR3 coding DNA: TGTGCCAGCAGCCGAGACCGGAGAAACACCATATATTTT.